Only a few counts were recorded for the clone carrying this TCR beta chain. Its matching antigen is unknown. Given a much more abundant clone one base away, this may be a read error. The data were obtained in a study of tumor and adjacent non-tumor tissue in lung cancer. This CDR3 contains 14 residues. Germline V gene sequence: CDR1 DFQATT, CDR2 SNEGSKA (reference sequence). Whole-study findings and limits: Tumor repertoires had a smaller top 100 clone share than normal lung.

TCRbeta libraries were built with three rounds of nested PCR, modified from ARM-PCR. TCRdb analysed the multiplex PCR reads with MiXCR anew, one entry per CDR3 protein. The table includes 70,000 to 90,000 distinct CDR3 sequences, roughly 70% detected once. This sample's RNA came from whole unsorted tissue. The normal lung tissue was taken more than 3 cm from the tumor edge. Sequences were obtained from distant non-tumor lung tissue. V is TRBV20-1 and J is TRBJ2-2, with 9 positions matching TRBD2. This TCR derives from a woman in her forties or fifties with non-small cell lung cancer. The CDR3 region has the DNA TGCAATGCAACTCTAGCGGGAAACACCGGGGAGCTGTTTTTT. As protein: CNATLAGNTGELFF.